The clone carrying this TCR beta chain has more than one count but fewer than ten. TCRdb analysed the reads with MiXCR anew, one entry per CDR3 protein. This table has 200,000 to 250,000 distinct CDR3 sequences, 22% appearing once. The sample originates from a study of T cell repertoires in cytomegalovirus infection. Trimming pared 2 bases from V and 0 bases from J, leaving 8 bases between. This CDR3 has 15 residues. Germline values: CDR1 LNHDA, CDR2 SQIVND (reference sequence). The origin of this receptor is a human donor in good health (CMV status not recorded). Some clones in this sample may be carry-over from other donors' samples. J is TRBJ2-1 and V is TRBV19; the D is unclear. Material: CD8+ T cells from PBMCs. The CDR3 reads CASSIQDSSYNEQFF. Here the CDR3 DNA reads TGTGCCAGTAGTATACAGGATAGCTCCTACAATGAGCAGTTCTTC.